The rows below give T cell receptor beta chains drawn from one sample of a study of T cell responses to AZD1222 COVID-19 vaccine. Some clones are missing from TCRdb's copy, which holds only in-frame ones; the method was immunoSEQ multiplex PCR. The sample lists about 18,000 clones, just under 90% occurring once. This specimen consisted of peripheral blood, obtained 28 days after the second AZD1222 dose. All receptors derive from an adult who received the AZD1222 COVID-19 vaccine. CDR3s include the opening cysteine and the closing phenylalanine or tryptophan. The order of the fields is J gene, D gene, clone size, V gene, CDR3 DNA, CDR3 protein. D genes are given only for firm matches. Part of the rows lack a size; the others show once, few, many or a class for expanded clones.

TRBJ2-1,TRBD2,.,TRBV5-1,TGCGCCAGCAGCCCTCTAGCGGGGGGTTCAAATGAGCAGTTCTTC,CASSPLAGGSNEQFF
TRBJ1-1,TRBD1,.,TRBV5-4,TGTGCCAGCAGCTACGGGACAGGGGGGACTGAAGCTTTCTTT,CASSYGTGGTEAFF
TRBJ2-1,.,.,TRBV2,TGTGCCAGCAGTGCGCGAACTAGCACTTACAATGAGCAGTTCTTC,CASSARTSTYNEQFF
TRBJ1-1,.,.,TRBV29-1,TGCAGCGTCTGGTTTGGGGGGAACACTGAAGCTTTCTTT,CSVWFGGNTEAFF
TRBJ2-2,TRBD2,.,TRBV5-1,TGCGCCAGCAGCGCGGTAGCGGGAGTCGTCACCGGGGAGCTGTTTTTT,CASSAVAGVVTGELFF
TRBJ2-7,.,.,TRBV28,TGTGCCAGCAGTTTACTGAATGAGCAGTACTTC,CASSLLNEQYF
TRBJ2-1,.,.,TRBV20-1,TGCAGTGCCAGGCACGGGTACGAGCAGTTCTTC,CSARHGYEQFF
TRBJ2-2,TRBD1,.,TRBV19,TGTGCCACCACCGGGACAGGGGGAACCGGGGAGCTGTTTTTT,CATTGTGGTGELFF
TRBJ2-2,.,.,TRBV27,TGTGCCAGCAGCCCACAGACTAGAAACACCGGGGAGCTGTTTTTT,CASSPQTRNTGELFF
TRBJ2-1,TRBD2,.,TRBV10-3,TGTGCCATCAGTGAGTCCTCTAGCGGGAGGCGCAATGAGCAGTTCTTC,CAISESSSGRRNEQFF
TRBJ2-5,.,.,TRBV25-1,TGTGCCAGCAGTGGCAGGGGCGAACAAGAGACCCAGTACTTC,CASSGRGEQETQYF
TRBJ2-2,.,once,TRBV10-3,TGTGCCATCAGGGCTTCCGGGATCCTCACCGGGGAGCTGTTTTTT,CAIRASGILTGELFF
TRBJ1-3,.,.,TRBV7-9,TGTGCCAGCAGCGAAGGATGGGGAAACACCATATATTTT,CASSEGWGNTIYF
TRBJ2-4,TRBD2,.,TRBV29-1,TGCAGCGTGCGGGGGACGGACATTCAGTACTTC,CSVRGTDIQYF
TRBJ1-5,.,.,TRBV5-1,TGCGCCAGCAGCTTAGGGGACCTAAATCAGCCCCAGCATTTT,CASSLGDLNQPQHF
TRBJ1-5,.,.,TRBV20-1,TGCAGTGCCAGGGCGGGTCAGCCCCAGCATTTT,CSARAGQPQHF
TRBJ2-1,TRBD2,.,TRBV7-2,TGTGCCAGCACTCTTAGAGAGTATGGACTAGCTGGTGAGCAGTTCTTC,CASTLREYGLAGEQFF
TRBJ2-1,.,.,TRBV11-2,TGTGCCAGCAGCCCCTCTGGTTTTGATGAGCAGTTCTTC,CASSPSGFDEQFF
TRBJ1-2,.,once,TRBV28,TGTGCCAGCAGTTCCGTGGGAGGGGGGTATGGCTACACCTTC,CASSSVGGGYGYTF
TRBJ2-1,TRBD2,.,TRBV7-7,TGTGCTAGCAGCTCACGAGCGGGACTAGCGGGCTACAATGAGCAGTTCTTC,CASSSRAGLAGYNEQFF
TRBJ2-6,TRBD1,.,TRBV6-5,TGTGCCAGCAGTAACAGGGGGGCTGGGGCCAACGTCCTGACTTTC,CASSNRGAGANVLTF
TRBJ2-6,.,.,TRBV28,TGTGCCAGCAGTGTACAGTGGGGGGCCAACGTCCTGACTTTC,CASSVQWGANVLTF
TRBJ2-6,TRBD1,.,TRBV2,TGTGCCAGCACTGACAGGGTTGGGGCCAACGTCCTGACTTTC,CASTDRVGANVLTF
TRBJ1-6,.,once,TRBV6-6,TGTGCCAGCAGTTTTCTTAATTCACCCCTCCACTTT,CASSFLNSPLHF
TRBJ2-2,TRBD2,.,TRBV5-6,TGTGCCAGCAGCTTGGGACTAGCGTTCAACACCGGGGAGCTGTTTTTT,CASSLGLAFNTGELFF
TRBJ1-3,.,few,TRBV7-9,TGTGCCAGCAGCTACATACGGGGAACCGGAAACACCATATATTTT,CASSYIRGTGNTIYF